This T cell receptor (beta chain) was documented in a study of blood T cell repertoires in COVID-19 (dated by TCRdb to between 2020 and 2021). In the study overall: Collaborator samples came from the United States, Italy and Spain and covered acute and convalescent phases of COVID-19. Sample metadata almost always included a de-identified subject ID, COVID-19 status, age in years and sex. The samples were drawn from two sources: the first 160 participants of the ongoing ImmuneRACE study, and 1,000 to 1,500 subjects contributed by 6 global collaborators. Deeply sampled blood TCRbeta repertoires from subjects exposed to, actively infected with, or recovered from COVID-19 were included in the dataset. Where available, HLA class I and class II types were taken from metadata supplied by the sample provider and were not determined by assay-based typing. The material from the prospective study consisted of cDNA or gDNA derived from T cells, B-cell-depleted T cells, or PBMCs. The repertoires were made available in a free public database intended to serve as a resource for research on the immune response to SARS-CoV-2.

TCRbeta CDR3 regions were amplified from genomic DNA using the immunoSEQ Assay, a bias-controlled multiplex PCR. Per the source publication's procedure: Nucleated cell counts per sample were estimated from amplification of reference gene primers within the assay. Sequence reads were collapsed and filtered to measure the absolute abundance of every unique TCRbeta CDR3 rearrangement. Productive Simpson clonality was computed per sample as the square root of Simpson's diversity index over productive rearrangements. Imported from immuneACCESS, the table was reduced by TCRdb to in-frame sequences with V and J called. These copies leave out some clones; in studies compared against another copy, an unresolved V gene accounts for under half, and the cause of the remainder is not known. That table supplies the V and J calls and clone size; D and trimming were determined from the DNA. For this sample the table gives around 95,000 clones, of which roughly 80% were detected only once. The ten largest clones take up roughly 13% of the sample.

Remarks on this clone: Its antigen is still unknown. Base-call qualities are not available, and no considerably larger clone is one nucleotide away.

Beyond this particular receptor, the publication reports: How much clinical and demographic metadata was included differed by source and by participant, and the metadata was provided uncurated.

Looking up the germline V gene yields CDR1 MNHNS and CDR2 SASEGT. At the junction V is shortened by 3 bases and J by 4 bases; bases outside the gene matches: 2. Inclusive of the bounding cysteine and phenylalanine, the CDR3 is 14 residues long. Of all the DNA, just the CDR3 is kept, 42 bases in frame from base 1. Each collaborating institution followed its own protocols to collect whole blood in K2EDTA tubes. For TCRbeta analysis, collaborators shipped samples in one of three forms: frozen whole blood, isolated PBMCs, or DNA extracted from either of those sample types. The receptor was isolated from a man aged 50 to 60 with active or convalescent COVID-19. The sequence links TRBV6-1 to TRBJ1-4; 7 middle bases align to TRBD1. The sample was peripheral blood. The CDR3 has the sequence CASSEAGGNEKLFF. The DNA reads as follows: TGTGCCAGCAGTGAGGCAGGGGGTAATGAAAAACTGTTTTTT.